The following is a T cell receptor beta chain sequence with its context. The antigen is undetermined. The table came from immunoSEQ multiplex PCR; TCRdb's copy has only in-frame clones and leaves some out. The top ten clones hold roughly 4% of a sample with 110,000 or so clones, roughly 94% of them seen once. Germline lookup yields CDR1 PRHDT and CDR2 FYEKMQ (reference sequence). Trimming shortened V by 5 bases and J by 5 bases, and 9 bases separated the two germline ends. There are 12 residues in the CDR3. This entry comes from a study of brain T cells in children with intractable seizures. General study results and limits: Patients' HCMV serostatus was unknown; virus specificity rests on CDR3 similarity alone.

The sequenced cases were selected for having the highest brain T cell transcript signatures. Patients received at least one anti-epileptic drug before surgery. This chain links TRBV13 with TRBJ1-1; no reliable D call. The origin of this receptor is a boy younger than two with hemimegalencephaly and intractable seizures. This specimen was peripheral blood, taken at surgery. CDR3 in amino acids: CASSQRGTEAFF. CDR3 nucleotide sequence: TGTGCCAGCAGCCAACGAGGGACTGAAGCTTTCTTT.